The next 14 T cell receptor beta chains were all read from a single sample in a study of cytomegalovirus exposure and HLA in healthy donors. Use of 60 Vbeta and 13 Jbeta primers characterized the PCR. Assay: immunoSEQ multiplex PCR; the TCRdb copy retains only in-frame clones and omits some. The sample lists about 180,000 clones; 70% to 85% were seen once. The specimen sequenced was PBMCs. Receptor source: a man aged 18 to 29 in good health and CMV-seronegative.

The chain carries TRBV6-5 and TRBJ2-7, with 8 bases identical to TRBD1. Germline assignment: CDR1 MNHEY and CDR2 SVGAGI. The CDR3 has 13 residues. The V gene end was trimmed by 2 bases and the J gene end by 5 bases; junction bases not matched to a gene: 2. This CDR3 is CASSYKTGDEQYF. The CDR3 coding sequence is TGTGCCAGCAGTTACAAGACAGGGGACGAGCAGTACTTC.

This chain joins TRBV4-3 and TRBJ1-5; TRBD1 aligns across 7 bases. This CDR3 contains 16 residues. V shed 4 bases, J shed 4 bases, and the junction held 10 bases outside the gene matches. Looked up from germline, CDR1 is LGHNA and CDR2 is YSLEER. The CDR3 loop reads CASSLGWDRRNQPQHF. DNA for the CDR3: TGCGCCAGCAGCCTTGGCTGGGACAGACGAAATCAGCCCCAGCATTTT.

The sample holds one count of this clone. V gene TRBV7-3 combines with J gene TRBJ2-2, with TRBD2 as a possible D gene (5 bases). V lost 2 bases and J 0 bases, leaving 7 bases between the germline ends. CDR1 SGHTA and CDR2 FQGTGA come from the germline V gene. The CDR3 totals 15 residues. CDR3 DNA: TGTGCCAGCAGCTTATACGGGGCGAACACCGGGGAGCTGTTTTTT. Translated: CASSLYGANTGELFF. The whole variable domain, filled in from reference TRBV7-3 and TRBJ2-2, reads GAGVSQTPSNKVTEKGKYVELRCDPISGHTALYWYRQSLGQGPEFLIYFQGTGAADDSGLPNDRFFAVRPEGSVSTLKIQRTERGDSAVYLCASSLYGANTGELFFGEGSRLTVL.

V usage is TRBV7-3 and J usage is TRBJ2-5; the D gene is possibly TRBD2 (7 bases). Looked up from germline, CDR1 is SGHTA and CDR2 is FQGTGA. V dropped 1 base and J dropped 2 bases, with 23 bases sitting between them. The CDR3 has 19 amino acids. The CDR3 region is CASSLIGGRGVSEQETQYF. CDR3 coding DNA: TGTGCCAGCAGCTTAATAGGGGGTCGGGGGGTGTCAGAGCAAGAGACCCAGTACTTC.

This sequence joins TRBV6-4 and TRBJ1-1; 7 bases match TRBD1. This CDR3 spans 14 amino acids. Germline V gene lookup returns CDR1 MRHNA and CDR2 SNTAGT. The junction had 4 bases not matched to a gene; V was cut back by 0 bases and J by 6 bases. The CDR3 DNA sequence: TGTGCCAGCAGTGACTCGGAGGGGGCGGCTGAAGCTTTCTTT. It codes for CASSDSEGAAEAFF.

The chain combines TRBV5-1 with TRBJ2-5, with 8 bases fitting TRBD2. The J call is in doubt because the DNA end fits TRBJ2-7 better. The V gene's germline CDR1 is SGHRS and CDR2 YFSETQ. CDR3 size: 15 residues. The CDR3 bases are TGCGCCAGCAGCCCCCGGGGGGGTTCGACATACGAGCAGTACTTC. Amino acids: CASSPRGGSTYEQYF.

The chain is built from TRBV7-2 and TRBJ2-3, with 13 bases identical to TRBD2. V shed 2 bases and J 2 bases; nucleotides not matched to a gene: 7. The germline CDR1 and CDR2 sequences are SGHTA and FQGNSA. The CDR3 spans 18 residues. The CDR3 loop is CASSLQGLAGATTDTQYF. Here the CDR3 DNA reads TGTGCCAGCAGCTTACAAGGACTAGCGGGAGCAACCACAGATACGCAGTATTTT.

The count of this clone is one. The chain carries TRBV14 and TRBJ2-5; 13 bases match TRBD2. The end of the DNA is better explained by TRBJ2-7, so the J call may be wrong. The germline V gene encodes CDR1 SGHDN and CDR2 FVKESK. This CDR3 comprises 19 residues. The CDR3 sequence: CASSQDPGLAGFFGYEQYF. The CDR3 DNA reads TGTGCCAGCAGCCAAGATCCGGGACTAGCGGGATTTTTCGGCTACGAGCAGTACTTC.

Comments on this clone: Within the sample, other DNA sequences also encode this same CDR3. The chain has TRBV7-8 and TRBJ2-7; no firm D call. The CDR3 length is 13 residues. The V end lost 1 base, the J end lost 2 bases, and 6 bases lay between the germline ends. From germline, CDR1 is SGHVS and CDR2 FQNEAQ. CDR3 nucleotide sequence: TGTGCCAGCAGCTTAGGCAGAACCTACGAGCAGTACTTC. The encoded protein is CASSLGRTYEQYF.

The chain joins TRBV9 to TRBJ2-3; D is unclear. Germline CDR1 SGDLS, CDR2 YYNGEE. V was shortened by 1 base and J by 1 base, with 4 bases between the two germline ends. CDR3 length equals 13 residues. CDR3 coding DNA: TGTGCCAGCAGCGTAAGCGGCACAGATACGCAGTATTTT. Its protein is CASSVSGTDTQYF.

The chain combines TRBV6-6 with TRBJ1-2; TRBD1 agrees at 9 bases. The CDR3 runs 12 residues. Trimming took 6 bases from V and 8 from J; bases not matched to a gene: 4. The germline V gene has CDR1 MNHNY and CDR2 SVGAGI (reference sequence). CDR3 region: CASRVDRGGYTF. DNA for the CDR3: TGTGCCAGCAGGGTGGACAGGGGCGGCTACACCTTC.

As for this clone: Other DNA sequences within the sample encode an identical CDR3. This sequence joins TRBV27 and TRBJ2-7, with 13 bases fitting TRBD2. The germline V gene encodes CDR1 MNHEY and CDR2 SMNVEV (reference sequence). CDR3 length: 17 residues. V was clipped by 4 bases and J by 4 bases; unmatched bases: 10. The CDR3 spells CASSSGLAGVVFYEQYF. The CDR3 DNA reads as TGTGCCAGCAGTTCTGGACTAGCGGGAGTAGTTTTTTACGAGCAGTACTTC.

V usage is TRBV21-1 and J usage is TRBJ2-5; the table's D call, TRBD2, has no DNA check behind it. TRBV21-1 is labeled a pseudogene. CDR3 length: 16 residues. The CDR3 DNA reads as TGTGCCAGCAGCGTTAGCGGGGACCCCCCACGGGAGACCCAGTACTTC. Translation: CASSVSGDPPRETQYF.

This clone turned up a few times. V usage is TRBV14 and J usage is TRBJ1-1; 7 positions match TRBD1. V shed 4 bases and J 0 bases; nucleotides not matched to a gene: 11. Germline V lookup: CDR1 SGHDN, CDR2 FVKESK. The CDR3 contains 17 residues. The CDR3 sequence is CASSRRQGGRMNTEAFF. CDR3 bases: TGTGCCAGCAGCCGTCGACAGGGAGGTAGGATGAACACTGAAGCTTTCTTT.